Listed below are T cell receptor beta chains from one sample, sequenced in a study of T cell repertoires in cytomegalovirus infection. One entry per CDR3 protein results from TCRdb running MiXCR on the reads. The profile covers around 740,000 distinct CDR3 sequences, with 35% appearing a single time and 2.8% taken by the ten largest. The specimen was PBMCs. Receptor source: a human donor in good health (CMV status not recorded). Some clones in this sample may be carry-over from other donors' samples. The CDR3 runs from the conserved cysteine through the conserved F or W. D genes are given only for firm matches. Clone size appears in some rows only: once, few, many, or a class for an expanded clone.

j_gene: TRBJ2-5
d_gene: .
v_gene: TRBV12-3/TRBV12-4
abundance: .
len: 15
CDR3aa: CASSFGSRSQETQYF
CDR3nt: TGTGCCAGCAGTTTCGGCAGCAGGTCCCAAGAGACCCAGTACTTC

j_gene: TRBJ2-3
d_gene: .
v_gene: TRBV5-1
abundance: few
len: 14
CDR3aa: CASSFGLETDTQYF
CDR3nt: TGCGCCAGCAGCTTTGGTCTAGAGACAGATACGCAGTATTTT

j_gene: TRBJ1-1
d_gene: .
v_gene: TRBV28
abundance: many
len: 16
CDR3aa: CASSPVRGLSVSEAFF
CDR3nt: TGTGCCAGCAGTCCGGTTCGGGGGCTGTCCGTATCTGAAGCTTTCTTT

j_gene: TRBJ1-1
d_gene: TRBD1
v_gene: TRBV28
abundance: few
len: 17
CDR3aa: CASSREADRERNTEAFF
CDR3nt: TGTGCCAGCAGTAGGGAGGCTGACAGGGAGAGGAACACTGAAGCTTTCTTT

j_gene: TRBJ2-3
d_gene: .
v_gene: TRBV4-1
abundance: .
len: 17
CDR3aa: CASSQDGAGGVTDTQYF
CDR3nt: TGCGCCAGCAGCCAAGATGGAGCAGGGGGGGTCACAGATACGCAGTATTTT

j_gene: TRBJ1-4
d_gene: TRBD1
v_gene: TRBV10-3
abundance: few
len: 15
CDR3aa: CAISESTGMTEKLFF
CDR3nt: TGTGCCATCAGTGAGTCGACAGGGATGACTGAAAAACTGTTTTTT

j_gene: TRBJ2-7
d_gene: .
v_gene: TRBV4-1
abundance: .
len: 13
CDR3aa: CASSQTVDYEQYF
CDR3nt: TGCGCCAGCAGCCAAACAGTCGACTACGAGCAGTACTTC

j_gene: TRBJ1-4
d_gene: .
v_gene: TRBV7-9
abundance: many
len: 14
CDR3aa: CASSLTGTNEKLFF
CDR3nt: TGTGCCAGCAGCTTGACTGGCACTAATGAAAAACTGTTTTTT

j_gene: TRBJ2-2
d_gene: .
v_gene: TRBV19
abundance: .
len: 15
CDR3aa: CASNGRGDGTGELFF
CDR3nt: TGTGCCAGTAACGGCCGAGGTGACGGCACCGGGGAGCTGTTTTTT

j_gene: TRBJ1-5
d_gene: .
v_gene: TRBV4-2
abundance: .
len: 14
CDR3aa: CASSRSDGNQPQHF
CDR3nt: TGTGCCAGCAGCCGGTCGGACGGCAATCAGCCCCAGCATTTT

j_gene: TRBJ2-5
d_gene: .
v_gene: TRBV7-2
abundance: .
len: 16
CDR3aa: CASSLGAGDIQETQYF
CDR3nt: TGTGCCAGCAGCTTAGGAGCGGGCGACATTCAAGAGACCCAGTACTTC

j_gene: TRBJ1-1
d_gene: .
v_gene: TRBV28
abundance: .
len: 15
CDR3aa: CASSLNGRVITEAFF
CDR3nt: TGTGCCAGCAGTTTAAACGGCAGGGTAATCACTGAAGCTTTCTTT

j_gene: TRBJ2-2
d_gene: .
v_gene: TRBV2
abundance: few
len: 15
CDR3aa: CAARGGSLKAGELFF
CDR3nt: TGTGCCGCCAGGGGCGGGTCCCTTAAAGCCGGGGAGCTGTTTTTT

j_gene: TRBJ2-1
d_gene: TRBD1
v_gene: TRBV12-3/TRBV12-4
abundance: .
len: 14
CDR3aa: CASSPGQGRDEQFF
CDR3nt: TGTGCCAGCAGTCCGGGACAGGGTCGGGATGAGCAGTTCTTC

j_gene: TRBJ2-4
d_gene: TRBD2
v_gene: TRBV7-8
abundance: .
len: 21
CDR3aa: CASSLVRGGGPGTGAKNIQYF
CDR3nt: TGTGCCAGCAGCTTAGTTCGCGGGGGAGGGCCTGGGACGGGGGCCAAAAACATTCAGTACTTC

j_gene: TRBJ2-2
d_gene: TRBD2
v_gene: TRBV7-4
abundance: .
len: 14
CDR3aa: CATQGLADTGELFF
CDR3nt: TGTGCCACACAAGGACTAGCGGACACCGGGGAGCTGTTTTTT

j_gene: TRBJ1-1
d_gene: TRBD1
v_gene: TRBV10-3
abundance: .
len: 18
CDR3aa: CAISELVGQGGMNTEAFF
CDR3nt: TGTGCCATCAGTGAGTTGGTCGGACAGGGGGGGATGAACACTGAAGCTTTCTTT

j_gene: TRBJ1-2
d_gene: .
v_gene: TRBV12-3/TRBV12-4
abundance: few
len: 11
CDR3aa: CASSLLSGYTF
CDR3nt: TGTGCCAGCAGTTTACTATCAGGCTACACCTTC

j_gene: TRBJ2-2
d_gene: .
v_gene: TRBV7-6
abundance: few
len: 14
CDR3aa: CASSSRQPTGELFF
CDR3nt: TGTGCCAGCAGCTCGCGTCAGCCCACCGGGGAGCTGTTTTTT

j_gene: TRBJ1-5
d_gene: .
v_gene: TRBV19
abundance: .
len: 13
CDR3aa: CASSAGSRQPHNF
CDR3nt: TGTGCCAGTAGTGCAGGGTCTAGGCAGCCCCATAATTTT

j_gene: TRBJ2-1
d_gene: .
v_gene: TRBV19
abundance: .
len: 13
CDR3aa: CASSEQLIGEQFF
CDR3nt: TGTGCCAGTAGTGAGCAGCTGATAGGTGAGCAGTTCTTC

j_gene: TRBJ2-3
d_gene: .
v_gene: TRBV9
abundance: .
len: 12
CDR3aa: CASSEGLDTQYF
CDR3nt: TGTGCCAGCAGCGAGGGACTAGATACGCAGTATTTT

j_gene: TRBJ2-7
d_gene: .
v_gene: TRBV6-5
abundance: few
len: 13
CDR3aa: CASSDTGWAEQYF
CDR3nt: TGTGCCAGCAGTGATACCGGTTGGGCCGAGCAGTACTTC

j_gene: TRBJ1-3
d_gene: .
v_gene: TRBV7-6
abundance: many
len: 14
CDR3aa: CASSLYAGGNTIYF
CDR3nt: TGTGCCAGCAGCTTATACGCAGGGGGAAACACCATATATTTT

j_gene: TRBJ1-5
d_gene: .
v_gene: TRBV19
abundance: .
len: 14
CDR3aa: CASSIREINQPQHF
CDR3nt: TGTGCCAGTAGTATTCGGGAGATCAATCAGCCCCAGCATTTC

j_gene: TRBJ1-1
d_gene: .
v_gene: TRBV9
abundance: few
len: 13
CDR3aa: CASSRVSNTEAFF
CDR3nt: TGTGCCAGCAGCAGGGTATCGAACACTGAAGCTTTCTTT

j_gene: TRBJ2-2
d_gene: .
v_gene: TRBV12-3/TRBV12-4
abundance: .
len: 15
CDR3aa: CASTSGTVTSGELFF
CDR3nt: TGTGCCAGCACTTCCGGGACCGTTACCTCCGGGGAGCTGTTTTTT

j_gene: TRBJ1-2
d_gene: TRBD1
v_gene: TRBV20-1
abundance: .
len: 15
CDR3aa: CSARDPTRTGFVYTF
CDR3nt: TGCAGTGCTAGAGATCCTACCAGGACAGGATTTGTCTACACCTTC

j_gene: TRBJ2-7
d_gene: .
v_gene: TRBV12-3/TRBV12-4
abundance: .
len: 13
CDR3aa: CASSLHGDSRGYF
CDR3nt: TGTGCCAGCAGTTTACATGGTGACTCCAGGGGGTACTTC

j_gene: TRBJ2-1
d_gene: TRBD2
v_gene: TRBV11-2
abundance: .
len: 15
CDR3aa: CASSLELTSGLWQFF
CDR3nt: TGTGCCAGCAGCTTAGAACTGACTAGCGGGCTTTGGCAGTTCTTC

j_gene: TRBJ2-7
d_gene: TRBD2
v_gene: TRBV5-1
abundance: .
len: 15
CDR3aa: CASSSAGTSGSEQYF
CDR3nt: TGCGCCAGCAGCTCCGCCGGGACTAGCGGGAGTGAGCAGTACTTC

j_gene: TRBJ2-5
d_gene: .
v_gene: TRBV9
abundance: .
len: 16
CDR3aa: CASSVDNGGAGETQYF
CDR3nt: TGTGCCAGCAGCGTAGACAACGGGGGCGCGGGGGAGACCCAGTACTTC

j_gene: TRBJ1-5
d_gene: .
v_gene: TRBV3-1
abundance: few
len: 16
CDR3aa: CASSQDSLGRGQPQHF
CDR3nt: TGTGCCAGCAGCCAAGATTCGTTGGGCAGGGGCCAGCCCCAGCATTTT

j_gene: TRBJ2-2
d_gene: TRBD1
v_gene: TRBV12-3/TRBV12-4
abundance: .
len: 17
CDR3aa: CASSFETGGIDNGELFF
CDR3nt: TGTGCCAGCAGTTTTGAGACAGGGGGCATCGACAACGGGGAGCTGTTTTTT

j_gene: TRBJ2-2
d_gene: TRBD2
v_gene: TRBV27
abundance: few
len: 15
CDR3aa: CASSFGGRLAGELFF
CDR3nt: TGTGCCAGCAGTTTCGGGGGGAGACTGGCCGGGGAGCTGTTTTTT

j_gene: TRBJ2-7
d_gene: .
v_gene: TRBV19
abundance: .
len: 16
CDR3aa: CASSSPGRRNSYEQYF
CDR3nt: TGTGCCAGTAGTTCGCCGGGACGGAGAAACTCCTACGAGCAGTACTTC

j_gene: TRBJ2-1
d_gene: TRBD2
v_gene: TRBV2
abundance: .
len: 15
CDR3aa: CASSGLAGVYNEQFF
CDR3nt: TGTGCCAGCAGTGGGCTAGCGGGGGTTTACAATGAGCAGTTCTTC

j_gene: TRBJ1-5
d_gene: .
v_gene: TRBV28
abundance: .
len: 16
CDR3aa: CASSLYVGAGNQPQHF
CDR3nt: TGTGCCAGCAGTTTATATGTGGGGGCTGGCAATCAGCCCCAGCATTTT

j_gene: TRBJ2-1
d_gene: TRBD1
v_gene: TRBV6-1
abundance: few
len: 14
CDR3aa: CASSPRDRVSEQFF
CDR3nt: TGTGCCAGCAGCCCGCGGGACAGGGTATCTGAGCAGTTCTTC

j_gene: TRBJ1-6
d_gene: .
v_gene: TRBV25-1
abundance: few
len: 13
CDR3aa: CASRTDHNSPLHF
CDR3nt: TGTGCCAGCAGGACAGATCATAATTCACCCCTCCACTTT

j_gene: TRBJ1-5
d_gene: .
v_gene: TRBV7-2
abundance: .
len: 13
CDR3aa: CASSLQSGQPQHF
CDR3nt: TGTGCCAGCAGCCTCCAATCGGGCCAGCCCCAGCATTTT

j_gene: TRBJ2-3
d_gene: TRBD1
v_gene: TRBV7-4
abundance: .
len: 15
CDR3aa: CASSPTGADTDTQYF
CDR3nt: TGTGCCAGCAGCCCGACAGGGGCAGACACAGATACGCAGTATTTT